The next 16 T cell receptor beta chains were all read from a single sample in a study of cytomegalovirus exposure and HLA in healthy donors. PCR employed 60 Vbeta and 13 Jbeta primers. Libraries were prepared by immunoSEQ multiplex PCR; TCRdb keeps only in-frame clonotypes and omits some of them. The table lists some 130,000 clones, 70% to 80% of them singletons. Sequencing was carried out using PBMCs. The receptors come from a man aged 25-45 years in good health and CMV-seronegative.

This clone turned up a few times. The V gene is TRBV6-4, the J gene TRBJ2-1; 11 bases map to TRBD2. The CDR3 totals 17 residues. Germline CDR1 and CDR2: MRHNA and SNTAGT. The J segment lost 9 bases and the V segment lost 2 bases, leaving 12 bases of the junction unmatched. Here the CDR3 DNA reads TGTGCCAGCAGTGACCCTCTTGGTAGCGGGAGGGAGAGTGAGCAGTTCTTC. As protein: CASSDPLGSGRESEQFF.

The chain employs TRBV9 and TRBJ2-1, with 8 nucleotides matching TRBD1. V gave up 4 bases and J gave up 9 bases; unmatched junction bases: 9. Germline assignment: CDR1 SGDLS and CDR2 YYNGEE. The CDR3 consists of 14 residues. The CDR3 is CASSSPPGGSEQFF. DNA for the CDR3: TGTGCCAGCAGCTCACCGCCAGGGGGCAGTGAGCAGTTCTTC.

V gene TRBV19 combines with J gene TRBJ1-5; tentative D call: TRBD1 (5 bases). The germline V gene encodes CDR1 LNHDA and CDR2 SQIVND (reference sequence). The CDR3 sequence is 15 residues long. V was trimmed by 3 bases and J by 4 bases, leaving 13 bases between them. The CDR3 region is CASSMGRHWNQPQHF. The DNA of the CDR3 is TGTGCCAGTAGTATGGGGCGTCACTGGAATCAGCCCCAGCATTTT.

The chain links TRBV15 to TRBJ1-2; D is ambiguous. The CDR3 is 12 amino acids. Per the germline V gene, CDR1 is LNHNV and CDR2 is YYDKDF (reference sequence). V lost 3 bases to trimming and J lost 14 bases, with 16 bases between them. The CDR3 DNA sequence: TGTGCCACCAGCAGTACACCCCGGGAGTTAACCTTC. Translated: CATSSTPRELTF.

This chain connects TRBV7-9 to TRBJ2-7; 8 bases line up with TRBD2. The CDR3 covers 13 residues. CDR1 is SEHNR, CDR2 FQNEAQ, per germline (reference sequence). With 10 bases clipped from V and 0 bases from J, the junction kept 5 bases outside the gene matches. The DNA of the CDR3 is TGTGCCATCGGGGGGGACGGCTCCTACGAGCAGTACTTC. It encodes CAIGGDGSYEQYF.

This clone was observed a few times. The V call is TRBV18, the J call TRBJ1-5, with D maybe TRBD1 (5 bases). V gave up 6 bases and J gave up 5 bases, with 23 bases separating them. This CDR3 region has 17 residues. From germline, CDR1 is KGHSH and CDR2 LQKENI. The CDR3 reads CASSPQGQGVVDQPQHF. In DNA form, the CDR3 reads TGTGCCAGCTCGCCGCAAGGGCAGGGTGTTGTTGATCAGCCCCAGCATTTT.

This chain uses TRBV28 with TRBJ2-7, with no clear D. Per the germline V gene, CDR1 is MDHEN and CDR2 is SYDVKM. The V end lost 3 bases, the J end lost 3 bases, and 6 bases lay between the germline ends. The CDR3 contains 12 residues. CDR3 region: CASSFSLYEQYF. In DNA form, the CDR3 reads TGTGCCAGCAGTTTTTCTCTCTACGAGCAGTACTTC.

The chain is built from TRBV18 and TRBJ2-7; 10 bases fit TRBD1. The CDR3 length is 13 residues. The J segment lost 5 bases and the V segment lost 5 bases, leaving 3 bases of the junction unmatched. The V gene's germline CDR1 is KGHSH and CDR2 LQKENI. CDR3 sequence: CASSAGQGNEQYF. The CDR3 DNA reads as TGTGCCAGCTCAGCGGGACAGGGGAACGAGCAGTACTTC.

The chain recombines TRBV5-1 with TRBJ2-3, with 7 nucleotides matching TRBD2. CDR1 and CDR2 from the germline V gene are SGHRS and YFSETQ. Trimming removed 3 bases from V and 2 bases from J; junction bases left unmatched: 3. CDR3 size: 14 residues. Written as DNA, the CDR3 is TGCGCCAGCAGCTCTAGCGGTTACACAGATACGCAGTATTTT. Translating gives CASSSSGYTDTQYF. The whole variable domain, remainder taken from reference TRBV5-1 and TRBJ2-3, is KAGVTQTPRYLIKTRGQQVTLSCSPISGHRSVSWYQQTPGQGLQFLFEYFSETQRNKGNFPGRFSGRQFSNSRSEMNVSTLELGDSALYLCASSSSGYTDTQYFGPGTRLTVL.

This sequence joins TRBV27 and TRBJ1-2; D is possibly TRBD1 (6 bases). Germline V CDR1 and CDR2: MNHEY, SMNVEV (reference sequence). This CDR3 is 15 amino acids long. V lost 6 bases and J lost 0, with 14 bases in between. The CDR3 coding sequence is TGTGCCAGCAGCATCCCGACAGGAGCTAACTATGGCTACACCTTC. Protein product: CASSIPTGANYGYTF.

This chain's CDR3 is CASMSGLNTGELFF. In nucleotides, the CDR3 is TGTGCCAGCATGAGCGGATTGAACACCGGGGAGCTGTTTTTT. The chain combines TRBV2 with TRBJ2-2; the D gene is possibly TRBD2 (5 bases). The CDR3 runs to 14 residues. Trimming took off 7 bases at V and 1 base at J, with 10 bases between the two ends. Germline V gives CDR1 SNHLY, CDR2 FYNNEI.

The J gene is TRBJ2-7, the V gene TRBV28; D may be TRBD2 (5 bases). V gave up 7 bases and J gave up 3 bases, with 19 bases separating them. Germline CDR1 and CDR2: MDHEN and SYDVKM. This CDR3 comprises 15 residues. CDR3 sequence (DNA): TGTGCCAGCATCACATCCTCCAGCACTAGCTACGAGCAGTACTTC. This codes for CASITSSSTSYEQYF.

The chain recombines TRBV5-1 with TRBJ2-7; 7 bases line up with TRBD1. The V gene end was trimmed by 3 bases and the J gene end by 3 bases; junction bases not matched to a gene: 9. Germline CDR1 is SGHRS and CDR2 is YFSETQ. This CDR3 comprises 15 residues. This CDR3 is CASSWEQGQVYEQYF. The CDR3 region has the DNA TGCGCCAGCAGCTGGGAACAGGGGCAGGTCTACGAGCAGTACTTC.

V is TRBV27 and J is TRBJ1-2; 8 bases fit TRBD1. Looked up from germline, CDR1 is MNHEY and CDR2 is SMNVEV (reference sequence). V shed 6 bases, J shed 6 bases, and the junction held 6 bases outside the gene matches. This CDR3 has 13 residues. The CDR3 coding sequence is TGTGCCAGCAGGGTGACAGGGGTTGATGGCTACACCTTC. Amino acid sequence: CASRVTGVDGYTF.

The rearrangement links TRBV19 to TRBJ2-5; TRBD2 aligns across 8 bases. The CDR3 is 15 amino acids. With 2 bases clipped from V and 3 bases from J, the junction kept 5 bases outside the gene matches. From germline, CDR1 is LNHDA and CDR2 SQIVND (reference sequence). The DNA of the CDR3 is TGTGCCAGTAGTATAATGAAAGCGGGAGAAGAGACCCAGTACTTC. Protein sequence: CASSIMKAGEETQYF.

The chain carries TRBV19 and TRBJ2-7, with 9 bases aligning to TRBD1. V dropped 5 bases and J dropped 2; count of bases not matched to a gene: 4. CDR1 LNHDA and CDR2 SQIVND come from the germline V gene (reference sequence). The CDR3 has 14 residues. Here the CDR3 reads CASSSHRGPYEQYF. CDR3 coding DNA: TGTGCCAGTAGTTCCCACAGGGGGCCCTACGAGCAGTACTTC.